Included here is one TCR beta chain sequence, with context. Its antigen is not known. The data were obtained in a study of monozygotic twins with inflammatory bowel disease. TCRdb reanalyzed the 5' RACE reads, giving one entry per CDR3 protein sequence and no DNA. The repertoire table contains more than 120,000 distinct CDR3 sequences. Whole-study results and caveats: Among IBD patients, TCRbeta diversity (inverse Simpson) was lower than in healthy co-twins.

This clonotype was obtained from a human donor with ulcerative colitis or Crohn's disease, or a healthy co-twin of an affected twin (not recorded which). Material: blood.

The CDR3 reads CASSPPVVNYGYTF. The chain recombines TRBV18 with TRBJ1-2. The CDR3 totals 14 residues. The V gene's germline CDR1 is KGHSH and CDR2 LQKENI.